This TCR beta chain was observed in a study of blood T cell repertoires in COVID-19. Study in general: Samples taken during acute and convalescent COVID-19 were collected in the United States, Italy and Spain.

After removal of 5 bases from V and 4 bases from J, the junction contained 9 bases not matched to a gene. CDR3 size: 15 residues. Germline-derived CDR1 and CDR2 are SNHLY and FYNNEI. The Seattle site enrolled patients during active infection and followed them longitudinally. The assay was immunoSEQ multiplex PCR, and TCRdb's table has in-frame clones only and misses some. This sample yields approximately 300,000 clones, of which over 75% are seen a single time; 0.85% to 1% belongs to the top ten. The sequenced material came from peripheral blood. This receptor was obtained from a human donor with COVID-19, enrolled during active disease. The donor label of this sample is uncertain. J is TRBJ1-2 and V is TRBV2; 8 nucleotides align to TRBD1. The CDR3 nucleotides read TGTGCCAGCAGTTTTAGACAGGGGCAAACCTATGGCTACACCTTC. Encoded protein: CASSFRQGQTYGYTF.